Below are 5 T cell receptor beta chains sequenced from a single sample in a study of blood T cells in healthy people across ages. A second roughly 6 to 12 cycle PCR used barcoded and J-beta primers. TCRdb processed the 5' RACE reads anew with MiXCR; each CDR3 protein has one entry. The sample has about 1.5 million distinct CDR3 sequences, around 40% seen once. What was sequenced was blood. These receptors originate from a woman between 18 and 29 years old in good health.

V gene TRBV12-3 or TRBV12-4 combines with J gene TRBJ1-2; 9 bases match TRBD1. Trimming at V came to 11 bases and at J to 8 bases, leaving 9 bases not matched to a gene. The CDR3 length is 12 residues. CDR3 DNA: TGTGCCGTTCGACAGGGGGTAGGGGGCTACACCTTC. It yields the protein CAVRQGVGGYTF.

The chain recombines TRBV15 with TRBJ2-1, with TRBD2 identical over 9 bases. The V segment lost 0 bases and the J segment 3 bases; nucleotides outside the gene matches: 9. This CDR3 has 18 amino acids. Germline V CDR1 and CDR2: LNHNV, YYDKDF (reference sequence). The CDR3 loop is CATSRDKGAGGFYNEQFF. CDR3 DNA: TGTGCCACCAGCAGAGATAAGGGAGCGGGAGGTTTCTACAATGAGCAGTTCTTC.

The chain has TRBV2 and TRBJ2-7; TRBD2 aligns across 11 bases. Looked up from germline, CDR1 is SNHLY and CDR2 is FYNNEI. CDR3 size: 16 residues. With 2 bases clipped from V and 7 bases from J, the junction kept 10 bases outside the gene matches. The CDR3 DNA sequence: TGTGCCAGCAGTGAATTTTTGACTAGCGGGATGGTTGAGCAGTACTTC. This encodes CASSEFLTSGMVEQYF.

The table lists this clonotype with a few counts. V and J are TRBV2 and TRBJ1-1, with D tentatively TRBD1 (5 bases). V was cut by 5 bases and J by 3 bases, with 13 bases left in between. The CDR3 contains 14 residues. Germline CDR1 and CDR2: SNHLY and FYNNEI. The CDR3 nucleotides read TGTGCCAGCAGTTGGAGGGGTGGGTACACTGAAGCTTTCTTT. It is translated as CASSWRGGYTEAFF.

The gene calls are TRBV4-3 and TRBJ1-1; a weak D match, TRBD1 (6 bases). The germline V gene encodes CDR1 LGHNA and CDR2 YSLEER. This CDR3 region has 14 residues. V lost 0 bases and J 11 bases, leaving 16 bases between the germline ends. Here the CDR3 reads CASSQDLGGRIAFF. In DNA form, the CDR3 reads TGCGCCAGCAGCCAAGATCTAGGGGGGAGAATCGCTTTCTTT.